The 17 T cell receptor beta chains below come from one sample, sequenced in a study of T cell repertoires in cytomegalovirus infection (dated by TCRdb to the late 2010s). The instrument was an Illumina HiSeq 1500. TCRdb's own reprocessing of the public reads used fastp at Q25 and MiXCR and kept productive beta chains. Each record represents a unique CDR3 protein, reported with the most common genes and DNA among its rows. This sample gives over 450,000 distinct CDR3 sequences in total; roughly 10% of them show up just once. The ten largest make up roughly a tenth of the sample. Sequencing was performed on PBMCs. The receptors shown here come from a human donor in good health (CMV status not recorded). Some clones in this sample may be carry-over from other donors' samples.

This clonotype showed up many times. The chain uses TRBV10-3 and TRBJ1-2, with D unclear. Per the germline V gene, CDR1 is ENHRY and CDR2 is SYGVKD. The CDR3 is 18 amino acids. The V gene lost 6 bases and the J gene lost 1 base, with 24 bases spanning the gap. Here the CDR3 reads CAIRPRLGNATINYGYTF. The CDR3 DNA reads TGTGCCATCAGACCCCGTCTGGGGAACGCAACTATTAACTATGGCTACACCTTC.

Only a few counts were recorded for this clonotype. V is TRBV29-1 and J is TRBJ2-2; D gene unclear. Germline assignment: CDR1 SQVTM and CDR2 ANQGSEA. V dropped 5 bases and J dropped 7 bases, with 14 bases sitting between them. This CDR3 region has 13 residues. The CDR3 protein is CSVPESIGGELFF. The DNA of the CDR3 is TGCAGCGTTCCCGAGTCCATAGGCGGGGAGCTGTTTTTT.

In its sample, this clonotype was seen many times. This chain connects TRBV9 to TRBJ1-2; no clear D gene. With 0 bases removed from V and 4 bases from J, the gap between germline ends came to 13 bases. The CDR3 totals 15 residues. Germline V gene data show CDR1 as SGDLS and CDR2 as YYNGEE. This CDR3 is CASSVGSDGTYGYTF. The CDR3 nucleotides are TGTGCCAGCAGCGTAGGATCGGACGGAACCTATGGCTACACCTTC.

This chain uses TRBV20-1 with TRBJ1-1; possibly TRBD1 for D (6 bases). Germline-derived CDR1 and CDR2 are DFQATT and SNEGSKA (reference sequence). Trimming pared 5 bases from V and 0 bases from J, leaving 16 bases between. The CDR3 runs to 15 residues. The CDR3: CSARPGGSMNTEAFF. DNA for the CDR3: TGCAGTGCTCGACCCGGGGGCTCGATGAACACTGAAGCTTTCTTT.

The chain has TRBV27 and TRBJ1-4; 8 bases match TRBD1. Germline-derived CDR1 and CDR2 are MNHEY and SMNVEV (reference sequence). The CDR3 totals 17 residues. The V and J ends lost 5 bases and 3 bases, in that order; junction bases with no gene match: 11. CDR3 loop: CASSPGQGEIPNEKLFF. In DNA, the CDR3 is TGTGCCAGCAGTCCAGGACAGGGAGAGATCCCTAATGAAAAACTGTTTTTT. Filled out from reference TRBV27 and TRBJ1-4, the complete variable domain reads EAQVTQNPRYLITVTGKKLTVTCSQNMNHEYMSWYRQDPGLGLRQIYYSMNVEVTDKGDVPEGYKVSRKEKRNFPLILESPSPNQTSLYFCASSPGQGEIPNEKLFFGSGTQLSVL.

The table lists this clonotype with a few counts. This chain uses TRBV9 with TRBJ2-1; 10 nucleotides line up with TRBD2. The trim removed 3 bases at V and 4 bases at J, leaving 4 bases unmatched. The CDR3 consists of 15 residues. Germline V CDR1 and CDR2: SGDLS, YYNGEE. CDR3 coding DNA: TGTGCCAGCAGCGGGAGCGGGGGGGGTTACAATGAGCAGTTCTTC. It encodes CASSGSGGGYNEQFF.

This clonotype has at least ten counts. The rearrangement joins TRBV10-3 to TRBJ2-1; no firm D call. The V and J ends lost 0 bases and 15 bases respectively, with 15 bases between them. The CDR3 length is 13 residues. Per the germline V gene, CDR1 is ENHRY and CDR2 is SYGVKD. The CDR3 bases are TGTGCCATCAGTGAGTCCCAACGCCTAGAAAGGTTCTTC. Protein product: CAISESQRLERFF.

As concerns this clonotype: A much larger clone differs by one base, so this may be a read error. The gene calls are TRBV6-1 and TRBJ2-1; 7 bases align to TRBD1. CDR1 is MNHNS and CDR2 is SASEGT in the germline V gene. This CDR3 is 16 amino acids long. Trimming took 8 bases from V and 9 from J; bases not matched to a gene: 19. The DNA for the CDR3 is TGTGCCAGCTCTCCCTATACCGAGACAGGGTTTGGTGAGCAGTTCTTC. It is translated as CASSPYTETGFGEQFF.

This clonotype was picked up many times. This chain links TRBV7-2 with TRBJ1-1; no clear D. Germline V gene data show CDR1 as SGHTA and CDR2 as FQGNSA. The CDR3 extends over 14 amino acids. Trimming took 5 bases from V and 0 from J, leaving 10 bases between them. The CDR3 protein is CASSTREMNTEAFF. CDR3 DNA: TGTGCCAGCAGCACCAGAGAGATGAACACTGAAGCTTTCTTT.

This clonotype was observed a handful of times. V usage is TRBV10-3 and J usage is TRBJ2-7, with D perhaps TRBD1 or TRBD2 (5 bases each). The germline V gene has CDR1 ENHRY and CDR2 SYGVKD. The V end lost 3 bases, the J end lost 2 bases, and 11 bases lay between the germline ends. This CDR3 has 14 amino acids. The CDR3 loop reads CAISDMRGTYEQYF. Here the CDR3 DNA reads TGTGCCATCAGTGATATGAGGGGAACCTACGAGCAGTACTTC.

This clonotype was seen at least ten times. This sequence joins TRBV7-2 and TRBJ2-5; 10 nucleotides match TRBD2. There are 18 residues in the CDR3. The trim removed 0 bases at V and 4 bases at J, leaving 11 bases unmatched. Germline CDR1 is SGHTA and CDR2 is FQGNSA. The CDR3, as DNA: TGTGCCAGCAGCTTAGCTTATGGGACTAGCGTTGGATCAGAGACCCAGTACTTC. It specifies CASSLAYGTSVGSETQYF.

A note on this clonotype: This may stem from a read error, because a much larger clone lies one nucleotide away. J is TRBJ1-2 and V is TRBV7-9; 7 bases map to TRBD1. Germline values: CDR1 SEHNR, CDR2 FQNEAQ (reference sequence). V lost 7 bases, J lost 13 bases, and 6 bases stayed unmatched. This CDR3 region has 10 residues. The CDR3 nucleotides are TGTGCCAGCACCTCTCGGACAGGCACCTTC. Its protein product is CASTSRTGTF.

The J gene is TRBJ2-5, the V gene TRBV2; D gene unclear. Germline lookup yields CDR1 SNHLY and CDR2 FYNNEI. The CDR3 is 12 residues long. V was shortened by 7 bases and J by 1 base, with 7 bases between the two germline ends. Here the CDR3 reads CASKTPQETQYF. The CDR3 DNA reads TGTGCCAGCAAGACCCCCCAAGAGACCCAGTACTTC.

This clonotype was counted many times. The chain combines TRBV4-1 with TRBJ2-7; 14 bases map to TRBD2. Germline V gene sequence: CDR1 MGHRA, CDR2 YSYEKL. The V and J ends lost 4 bases and 4 bases, in that order; junction bases with no gene match: 12. CDR3 length equals 18 residues. For the CDR3, the DNA is TGCGCCAGCAGCCCACGACAGGGGACTAGCGGGAGTCTATACGAGCAGTACTTC. It is translated as CASSPRQGTSGSLYEQYF.

This clonotype was seen a handful of times. As DNA, the CDR3 is TGTGCCAGCCGGGGGGGCCAGGGGCGCATCTACGAGCAGTACTTC. Translation gives CASRGGQGRIYEQYF. V and J are TRBV2 and TRBJ2-7; 8 nucleotides line up with TRBD2. V gave up 8 bases and J gave up 3 bases; unmatched junction bases: 12. Germline loops: CDR1 SNHLY, CDR2 FYNNEI. The CDR3 consists of 15 residues.

This clonotype was seen ten or more times. The chain carries TRBV12-3 or TRBV12-4 and TRBJ2-1; 9 nucleotides match TRBD1. This CDR3 has 15 amino acids. Trimming at V came to 5 bases and at J to 4 bases, leaving 6 bases not matched to a gene. CDR3 sequence (DNA): TGTGCCAGCAGTCCCGGGACAGGGTCTTACAATGAGCAGTTCTTC. Translated, it gives CASSPGTGSYNEQFF.

This clonotype was counted at least ten times. The chain couples TRBV27 to TRBJ2-1; TRBD2 matches at 13 bases. The V gene's germline CDR1 is MNHEY and CDR2 SMNVEV (reference sequence). V lost 5 bases, J lost 5 bases, and 6 bases stayed unmatched. The CDR3 contains 16 residues. CDR3 bases: TGTGCCAGCAGTGGTTGGACTAGCGGGAGTCACAATGAGCAGTTCTTC. This translates into CASSGWTSGSHNEQFF.